These T cell receptor beta chains were read from a single sample in a study of blood T cell repertoires in COVID-19. The assay was immunoSEQ multiplex PCR, and TCRdb's table has in-frame clones only and misses some. This sample carries around 170,000 clones, approximately 85% of them seen once, and the ten largest clones take roughly 8.9%. Sample: PBMCs or T cells enriched from blood (not recorded which). The origin of the receptors is a woman between 18 and 29 years old who had recovered from COVID-19. The CDR3 runs from the conserved cysteine through the conserved F or W. A D gene is named only where the DNA matches it firmly. Size is omitted from some rows. Given values are once, few, many or a class for expanded clones.

TGCGCCAGCGGGAGGGACTATTCCGGGGAGCTGTTTTTT,CASGRDYSGELFF,TRBJ2-2,TRBV10-2,-,TRBD2
TGTGCCAGCAGCTTGACAGGGCTAGGGGCCAACGTCCTGACTTTC,CASSLTGLGANVLTF,TRBJ2-6,TRBV7-2,-,TRBD1
TGTGCCAGTAGTGCCGGACTAGCGGGGGGGAACGAGCAGTACTTC,CASSAGLAGGNEQYF,TRBJ2-7,TRBV19,-,TRBD2
TGTGCCAGCAGCTTTGGTCGGGTCAATCAGCCCCAGCATTTT,CASSFGRVNQPQHF,TRBJ1-5,TRBV3-1/TRBV3-2,-,-
TGTGCCAGCTCATCAAGGGACAGGGGCACTGAAGCTTTCTTT,CASSSRDRGTEAFF,TRBJ1-1,TRBV18,-,TRBD1
TGTGCCAGCAGTACAGGGGCTCAGCCCCAGCATTTT,CASSTGAQPQHF,TRBJ1-5,TRBV28,-,TRBD1
TGTGCCAGCAGCGCTAGACTAGCGGGGGCGTACGAGCAGTACTTC,CASSARLAGAYEQYF,TRBJ2-7,TRBV7-2,-,TRBD2
TGCGCCAGCAGCTTCCGGCTAGCTCTCGATGAGCAGTTCTTC,CASSFRLALDEQFF,TRBJ2-1,TRBV5-1,-,-
TGCGCCAGCAGCCTGGACAGGGGGCGTAAGACCGGGGAGCTGTTTTTT,CASSLDRGRKTGELFF,TRBJ2-2,TRBV5-1,-,TRBD1
TGTGCCAGCAGTGAGGGGGGAGGGGAGTATGGCTACACCTTC,CASSEGGGEYGYTF,TRBJ1-2,TRBV2,-,-
TGTGCCTGGAAGCCCAATAGCGGGGGGGCCTGTGGCACCGGGGAGCTGTTTTTT,CAWKPNSGGACGTGELFF,TRBJ2-2,TRBV30,-,TRBD2
TGCGCCAGCAGCCACGATGTTGACAGGGGGCGCATCGGGGAGCTGTTTTTT,CASSHDVDRGRIGELFF,TRBJ2-2,TRBV4-3,-,TRBD1
TGTGCCAGCAGAGACACCAGTACCACTGAAGCTTTCTTT,CASRDTSTTEAFF,TRBJ1-1,TRBV28,-,-
TGTGCCAGCAGCGTTGTTGGCTCCGGGGAGCTGTTTTTT,CASSVVGSGELFF,TRBJ2-2,TRBV9,-,-
TGCGCCAGCAGCACTACAGGGGTGGACGCTATTTATGGCTACACCTTC,CASSTTGVDAIYGYTF,TRBJ1-2,TRBV5-1,-,TRBD1
TGTGCTAGCAGCCTCCTCCCGGGGACAGGGACCTACAATGAGCAGTTCTTC,CASSLLPGTGTYNEQFF,TRBJ2-1,TRBV7-7,-,TRBD1
TGTGCCAGCAGCCAGGAGGGGCTTACCTACGAGCAGTACTTC,CASSQEGLTYEQYF,TRBJ2-7,TRBV4-2,-,-
TGCGCCAGCAGTCAATCGTCCCCCCACGGGGCTGAAGCTTTCTTT,CASSQSSPHGAEAFF,TRBJ1-1,TRBV23-1,-,-
TGTGCCAGCAGCTTAGGGGAGGCTGGAAACACCATATATTTT,CASSLGEAGNTIYF,TRBJ1-3,TRBV7-2,-,-
TGTGCCAGCAGCTTAAAGCGGACAGGGCACAATGAGCAGTTCTTC,CASSLKRTGHNEQFF,TRBJ2-1,TRBV7-3,-,TRBD1
TGTGCCACAACAGGGGGCTCCTACGAGCAGTACTTC,CATTGGSYEQYF,TRBJ2-7,TRBV19,once,TRBD1
TGCAGCGTCCTAACAGGGGCCCACTCTGGGGCCAACGTCCTGACTTTC,CSVLTGAHSGANVLTF,TRBJ2-6,TRBV29-1,-,TRBD1
TGTGCCAGCATCCAGGGTCCAGATACGCAGTATTTT,CASIQGPDTQYF,TRBJ2-3,TRBV7-8,-,-
TGTGCCAGCAGTTTGGTCGGAGGGGCTTTCTTT,CASSLVGGAFF,TRBJ1-1,TRBV28,-,-
TGTGCCAGCAGGCAGACAGGGGACCAAGAGACCCAGTACTTC,CASRQTGDQETQYF,TRBJ2-5,TRBV28,-,TRBD1
TGCGCCAGCAGCTCCGCAATAGCGGACTACAATGAGCAGTTCTTC,CASSSAIADYNEQFF,TRBJ2-1,TRBV5-1,many,-
TGTGCCAGCAGCGTAGACAGGGGAGCTGAAGCTTTCTTT,CASSVDRGAEAFF,TRBJ1-1,TRBV11-3,-,TRBD1
TGTGCCAGCGGTACACAGGGGACAAACGAGCAGTACTTC,CASGTQGTNEQYF,TRBJ2-7,TRBV28,-,TRBD1
TGTGCCTCCTCAGGGGCACGGGGCTACAATGAGCAGTTCTTC,CASSGARGYNEQFF,TRBJ2-1,TRBV30,-,-
TGTGCCAGCAGAAGCGGGGGGGCCCAGGAGCAGTACTTC,CASRSGGAQEQYF,TRBJ2-7,TRBV3-1/TRBV3-2,-,TRBD2
TGTGCCAGTAGTATATCCGGGTTCCCCACTGAAGCTTTCTTT,CASSISGFPTEAFF,TRBJ1-1,TRBV19,-,-
TGTGCCAGCAGTGAATATGGACAGGGGGGCTTGGGAAACACCATATATTTT,CASSEYGQGGLGNTIYF,TRBJ1-3,TRBV25-1,-,TRBD1
TGTGCCAGCACTGAAGTACAGGCTAGCACTGAAGCTTTCTTT,CASTEVQASTEAFF,TRBJ1-1,TRBV2,-,-
TGTGCCAGCAGCGTAGTACGGCAGGGGTTCTCTGGGGCCAACGTCCTGACTTTC,CASSVVRQGFSGANVLTF,TRBJ2-6,TRBV9,-,-
TGTGCCACCAGCAGAGGAGAGGGCAATCAGCCCCAGCATTTT,CATSRGEGNQPQHF,TRBJ1-5,TRBV15,-,-
TGTGCCAGCAGCTTAACAGTTAGCACAGATACGCAGTATTTT,CASSLTVSTDTQYF,TRBJ2-3,TRBV7-9,-,-
TGTGCCAGCAGTTACTCCCGGGGGACTTTTGGCTACACCTTC,CASSYSRGTFGYTF,TRBJ1-2,TRBV6-5,-,-
TGCGCCAGCAGCCAAGGACAAGCAGCTAATGAAAAACTGTTTTTT,CASSQGQAANEKLFF,TRBJ1-4,TRBV4-3,-,-
TGCAGTGCTTCAATCCAGGGTAGGGCTTTCTTT,CSASIQGRAFF,TRBJ1-1,TRBV20-1,-,-
TGTGCCAGCAGTCCACAGGGGGGCACTGAAGCTTTCTTT,CASSPQGGTEAFF,TRBJ1-1,TRBV6-2/TRBV6-3,-,TRBD1
TGTGCCAGCAGTGAAGTACTAGCTTCTGGGGAGCTGTTTTTT,CASSEVLASGELFF,TRBJ2-2,TRBV2,-,-